The 27 T cell receptor beta chains listed next were all sequenced from one sample in a study of shared clonotypes between healthy human individuals. The data were produced by immunoSEQ multiplex PCR, yet TCRdb's version contains in-frame clones alone and is incomplete. The profile shows roughly 1 million clones, approximately 78% of them singletons. Source material: memory CD4+ T cells from PBMCs. Subset defined: CD45RA-negative fraction. The receptors were sampled from a man in his late teens or twenties in good health. Some clones in this sample may be carry-over from other donors' samples.

The chain has TRBV28 and TRBJ2-7, with TRBD2 identical over 8 bases. V was pared by 6 bases and J by 10 bases, with 14 bases of the junction left unmatched. Looked up from germline, CDR1 is MDHEN and CDR2 is SYDVKM. The CDR3 totals 14 residues. The CDR3 coding sequence is TGTGCCAGCAGGAAGCAACGGACTAGCCCCTCTCAGTACTTC. It specifies CASRKQRTSPSQYF.

The V call is TRBV10-3, the J call TRBJ2-1, with D perhaps assigned TRBD1 or TRBD2 (5 bases each). Between the trimmed V and J ends, which lost 4 bases and 7 bases, there was a span of 14 bases. The length of the CDR3 is 14 residues. Germline V lookup: CDR1 ENHRY, CDR2 SYGVKD. CDR3 DNA: TGTGCCATCAGTGGCGGTGGGGGTAGTAATGAGCAGTTCTTC. Translation gives CAISGGGGSNEQFF.

The genes are TRBV6-1 and TRBJ2-5, with TRBD2 matching 10 bases. Germline trimming cut 5 bases from V and 0 bases from J; bases unmatched to any gene: 3. Germline CDR1 MNHNS, CDR2 SASEGT. The CDR3 consists of 15 residues. CDR3 sequence (DNA): TGTGCCAGCAGTCGGACTAGCGGACACCAAGAGACCCAGTACTTC. It translates to CASSRTSGHQETQYF.

This clone was seen only once. The chain carries TRBV5-4 and TRBJ1-2; D call uncertain. The CDR3 totals 15 residues. The ends were cut back, 4 bases at V and 6 bases at J, with 19 bases in the middle. The V gene's germline CDR1 is SGHNT and CDR2 YYREEE (reference sequence). CDR3 residues: CASSRDVGIGNGYTF. The DNA for the CDR3 is TGTGCCAGCAGCCGTGATGTGGGTATCGGAAATGGCTACACCTTC.

The chain joins TRBV7-9 to TRBJ2-1; D remains unclear. The CDR3 consists of 16 residues. The germline CDR1 and CDR2 sequences are SEHNR and FQNEAQ (reference sequence). V was pared by 0 bases and J by 2 bases, with 11 bases between. The CDR3 here is CASSLATGGTYNEQFF. The DNA of the CDR3 is TGTGCCAGCAGCTTAGCTACTGGTGGGACCTACAATGAGCAGTTCTTC.

The chain joins TRBV4-1 to TRBJ1-1, with 7 nucleotides matching TRBD1. Germline CDR1 MGHRA, CDR2 YSYEKL. With 4 bases clipped from V and 1 base from J, the junction kept 12 bases outside the gene matches. The CDR3 is 17 residues long. The CDR3 is CASSPLRGRGRNTEAFF. The CDR3 DNA is TGCGCCAGCAGCCCCCTTAGGGGCAGGGGGAGGAACACTGAAGCTTTCTTT.

This chain joins TRBV18 and TRBJ1-4, with TRBD1 as a possible D gene (6 bases). This CDR3 is 14 amino acids long. The V end was cut by 4 bases, the J end by 8 bases, with 14 bases between. CDR1 KGHSH and CDR2 LQKENI come from the germline V gene. The chain's CDR3 is CASSQGVAEEKLFF. For the CDR3, the DNA is TGTGCCAGCTCACAGGGGGTTGCCGAAGAAAAACTGTTTTTT. The variable domain in full, with the rest retrieved from reference TRBV18 and TRBJ1-4, is NAGVMQNPRHLVRRRGQEARLRCSPMKGHSHVYWYRQLPEEGLKFMVYLQKENIIDESGMPKERFSAEFPKEGPSILRIQQVVRGDSAAYFCASSQGVAEEKLFFGSGTQLSVL.

The chain carries TRBV28 and TRBJ2-7; D unresolved. Germline CDR1 is MDHEN and CDR2 is SYDVKM. V was pared by 6 bases and J by 6 bases, with 18 bases between. The CDR3 length is 14 residues. The DNA of the CDR3 is TGTGCCAGCAGCAACGTAGAAAGGTCGGCCGAGCAGTACTTC. This sequence encodes CASSNVERSAEQYF.

The genes are TRBV19 and TRBJ1-1; TRBD1 is a possible D gene (6 bases). CDR1 LNHDA and CDR2 SQIVND come from the germline V gene (reference sequence). The V end lost 7 bases, the J end lost 1 base, and 13 bases lay between the germline ends. This CDR3 is built from 14 residues. The CDR3 DNA reads TGTGCCAGTACCATAGGGGGGTGGAACACTGAAGCTTTCTTT. As protein: CASTIGGWNTEAFF.

The gene calls are TRBV28 and TRBJ2-6; D may match TRBD1 or TRBD2 (5 bases each). This CDR3 is built from 15 residues. Trimming left V 6 bases short and J 2 bases short, with 11 bases between. The germline V gene has CDR1 MDHEN and CDR2 SYDVKM. The CDR3 bases are TGTGCCAGCAGGTCAGGGACGACTGGGGCCAACGTCCTGACTTTC. Translation: CASRSGTTGANVLTF.

The chain recombines TRBV11-3 with TRBJ2-5; 7 bases map to TRBD1. The CDR3 runs to 15 residues. Trimming at V came to 5 bases and at J to 3 bases, leaving 9 bases not matched to a gene. Germline loops: CDR1 SGHNT, CDR2 YENEEA. The DNA of the CDR3 is TGTGCCAGCAGCGAAGGACAGGCTGGGAAAGAGACCCAGTACTTC. Translating it yields CASSEGQAGKETQYF.

Worth noting for this clone: Other DNA sequences of this sample code for an identical CDR3. The chain carries TRBV5-4 and TRBJ2-5; D ambiguous. This CDR3 is built from 12 residues. CDR1 is SGHNT and CDR2 is YYREEE in the germline V gene (reference sequence). V was pared by 2 bases and J by 5 bases, with 7 bases between. The CDR3 loop reads CASSFPQETQYF. DNA for the CDR3: TGTGCCAGCAGCTTCCCGCAGGAGACCCAGTACTTC.

The chain recombines TRBV19 with TRBJ1-5, with a weak D call TRBD1 (5 bases). CDR3 length: 16 amino acids. V was shortened by 2 bases and J by 2 bases, with 13 bases between the two germline ends. The germline V gene encodes CDR1 LNHDA and CDR2 SQIVND (reference sequence). The chain's CDR3 is CASSIWRGLGNQPQHF. The CDR3 DNA reads as TGTGCCAGTAGTATATGGCGGGGGTTGGGCAATCAGCCCCAGCATTTT.

The V and J genes are TRBV4-2 and TRBJ1-5, with TRBD1 matching over 7 bases. There are 16 residues in the CDR3. Germline V gives CDR1 LGHNA, CDR2 YNFKEQ. Trimming at V came to 0 bases and at J to 0 bases, leaving 2 bases not matched to a gene. The CDR3 DNA reads as TGTGCCAGCAGCCAAGAGACAGGGACTAGCAATCAGCCCCAGCATTTT. Translation: CASSQETGTSNQPQHF.

This rearrangement joins TRBV27 to TRBJ1-5; the D is unclear. V shed 3 bases and J shed 3 bases, with 6 bases lying between them. The CDR3 runs to 13 residues. Per germline, CDR1 MNHEY and CDR2 SMNVEV (reference sequence). The CDR3 DNA reads as TGTGCCAGCAGTTTTGCCTACAATCAGCCCCAGCATTTT. Amino acid sequence: CASSFAYNQPQHF.

This chain uses TRBV5-1 with TRBJ2-1; 9 nucleotides agree with TRBD1. The J segment lost 5 bases and the V segment lost 2 bases, leaving 5 bases of the junction unmatched. Germline-derived CDR1 and CDR2 are SGHRS and YFSETQ. This CDR3 spans 15 amino acids. CDR3 nucleotide sequence: TGCGCCAGCAGCTTCTTGGGACAGGGCGACAATGAGCAGTTCTTC. Translating it yields CASSFLGQGDNEQFF.

This rearrangement joins TRBV6-4 to TRBJ2-1, with D uncertain. Germline CDR1 MRHNA, CDR2 SNTAGT. The ends were cut back, 4 bases at V and 0 bases at J, with 10 bases in the middle. The CDR3 spans 15 residues. CDR3 coding DNA: TGTGCCAGCAGTGCAGAGATCAGCTCCTACAATGAGCAGTTCTTC. As protein: CASSAEISSYNEQFF.

With respect to this clone: In the same sample, other DNA sequences code for this CDR3. V is TRBV2 and J is TRBJ2-1, with D perhaps TRBD2 (5 bases). This CDR3 comprises 13 residues. The germline gives CDR1 SNHLY, CDR2 FYNNEI. The V end was cut by 7 bases, the J end by 1 base, with 8 bases between. Written as DNA, the CDR3 is TGTGCCAGCAACAGCGGATCCTACAATGAGCAGTTCTTC. Its protein product is CASNSGSYNEQFF.

Turning to this clone: Other DNA sequences in this specimen translate into the identical CDR3. The genes are TRBV18 and TRBJ2-2, with TRBD2 matching 7 bases. The V segment lost 2 bases and the J segment 1 base; nucleotides outside the gene matches: 4. The CDR3 runs to 16 residues. The V gene's germline CDR1 is KGHSH and CDR2 LQKENI. In DNA, the CDR3 is TGTGCCAGCTCACCAAGGGCTAGCGGGAACACCGGGGAGCTGTTTTTT. This sequence encodes CASSPRASGNTGELFF.

V usage is TRBV7-9 and J usage is TRBJ1-1; possible D gene TRBD1, 5 bases. Trimming took off 5 bases at V and 2 bases at J, with 15 bases between the two ends. The CDR3 has 15 residues. CDR1 and CDR2 (germline): SEHNR, FQNEAQ (reference sequence). CDR3 sequence reads: CASSQRFGGNTEAFF. As DNA, the CDR3 is TGTGCCAGCAGCCAAAGATTTGGGGGAAACACTGAAGCTTTCTTT.

The chain combines TRBV27 with TRBJ2-7, with 11 bases aligning to TRBD1. The germline V gene encodes CDR1 MNHEY and CDR2 SMNVEV (reference sequence). J lost 3 bases, V lost 3 bases, and 13 bases had no gene match. The CDR3 loop spans 18 amino acids. Written as DNA, the CDR3 is TGTGCCAGCAGTTTCCGGACAGGGGGCGGTGTGGGTCGCTACGAGCAGTACTTC. This encodes CASSFRTGGGVGRYEQYF.

Here the CDR3 reads CASSPGQISNQPQHF. CDR3 coding DNA: TGTGCCAGCAGCCCGGGACAAATAAGCAATCAGCCCCAGCATTTT. V usage is TRBV28 and J usage is TRBJ1-5, with D possibly TRBD1 on 6 matching bases. With 6 bases removed from V and 1 base from J, the gap between germline ends came to 13 bases. Germline-derived CDR1 and CDR2 are MDHEN and SYDVKM. The CDR3 spans 15 residues.

The chain recombines TRBV25-1 with TRBJ2-3; 14 bases fit TRBD2. Losses at the gene ends were 6 bases for V and 14 bases for J; bases not matched to a gene: 7. Looked up from germline, CDR1 is MGHDK and CDR2 is SYGVNS. The CDR3 is 13 residues long. The CDR3 DNA follows: TGTGCCAGCAGGACTAGCGGGAGGGAGTCTCTGTATTTT. Residues: CASRTSGRESLYF.

The gene calls are TRBV7-3 and TRBJ2-1; the match to TRBD2 covers 12 bases. Germline V lookup: CDR1 SGHTA, CDR2 FQGTGA. The trim removed 2 bases at V and 8 bases at J, leaving 4 bases unmatched. The CDR3 loop spans 15 amino acids. CDR3 amino acids: CASSLFASGRDEQFF. CDR3 nucleotides: TGTGCCAGCAGCTTATTCGCTAGCGGGAGGGATGAGCAGTTCTTC.

A remark on this clone: The same CDR3 is also encoded by other DNA sequences in this sample. The chain is built from TRBV7-2 and TRBJ2-3; TRBD2 matches at 12 bases. This CDR3 has 16 residues. Germline CDR1 and CDR2: SGHTA and FQGNSA. The ends lost 0 bases at V and 3 bases at J; junction bases unmatched: 1. The CDR3, as DNA: TGTGCCAGCAGCTTAGCTCTAGCGGGAGGGACAGATACGCAGTATTTT. Translation: CASSLALAGGTDTQYF.

This clone was seen just once. The chain carries TRBV5-1 and TRBJ2-3, with 14 bases aligning to TRBD2. The CDR3 consists of 14 residues. The junction had 3 bases not matched to a gene; V was cut back by 7 bases and J by 5 bases. CDR1 and CDR2 (germline): SGHRS, YFSETQ. CDR3 DNA: TGCGCCAGCTCGGGACTAGCGGGAGTAGATACGCAGTATTTT. Amino acid sequence: CASSGLAGVDTQYF.

V is TRBV5-1 and J is TRBJ2-5; TRBD1 agrees at 7 bases. The CDR3 runs to 15 residues. CDR1 is SGHRS and CDR2 is YFSETQ in the germline V gene. V shed 2 bases and J 2 bases; nucleotides not matched to a gene: 6. CDR3 coding DNA: TGCGCCAGCAGCTTCGCACAGGGGAATCAAGAGACCCAGTACTTC. It specifies CASSFAQGNQETQYF. The full variable domain, with the rest looked up from reference TRBV5-1 and TRBJ2-5, is KAGVTQTPRYLIKTRGQQVTLSCSPISGHRSVSWYQQTPGQGLQFLFEYFSETQRNKGNFPGRFSGRQFSNSRSEMNVSTLELGDSALYLCASSFAQGNQETQYFGPGTRLLVL.